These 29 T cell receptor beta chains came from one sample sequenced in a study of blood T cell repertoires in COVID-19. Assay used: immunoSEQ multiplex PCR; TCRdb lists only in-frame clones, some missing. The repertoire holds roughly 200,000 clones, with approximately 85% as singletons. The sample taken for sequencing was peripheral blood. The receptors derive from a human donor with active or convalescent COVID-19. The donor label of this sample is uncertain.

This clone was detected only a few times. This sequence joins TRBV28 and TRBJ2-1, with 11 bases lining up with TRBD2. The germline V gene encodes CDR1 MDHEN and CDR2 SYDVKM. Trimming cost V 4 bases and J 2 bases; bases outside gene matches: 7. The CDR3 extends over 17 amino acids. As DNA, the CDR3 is TGTGCCAGCAGTTCGCCCTCTAGCGGGAGGACCTACAATGAGCAGTTCTTC. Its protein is CASSSPSSGRTYNEQFF.

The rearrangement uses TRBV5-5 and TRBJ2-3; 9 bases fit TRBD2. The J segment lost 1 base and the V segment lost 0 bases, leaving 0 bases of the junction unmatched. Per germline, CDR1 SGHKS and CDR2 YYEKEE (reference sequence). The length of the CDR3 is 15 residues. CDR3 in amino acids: CASSLGLAGTDTQYF. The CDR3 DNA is TGTGCCAGCAGCTTGGGACTAGCGGGCACAGATACGCAGTATTTT.

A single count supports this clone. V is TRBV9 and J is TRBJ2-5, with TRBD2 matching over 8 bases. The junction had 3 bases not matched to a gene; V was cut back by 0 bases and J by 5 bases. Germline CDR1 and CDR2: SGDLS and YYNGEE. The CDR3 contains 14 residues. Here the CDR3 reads CASSVGGTRETQYF. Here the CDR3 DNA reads TGTGCCAGCAGCGTAGGAGGGACTAGGGAGACCCAGTACTTC.

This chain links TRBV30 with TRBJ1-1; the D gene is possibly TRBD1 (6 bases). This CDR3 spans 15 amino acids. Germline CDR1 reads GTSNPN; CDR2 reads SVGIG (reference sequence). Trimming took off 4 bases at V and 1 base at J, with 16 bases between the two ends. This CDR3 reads CAWTTLRGRNTEAFF. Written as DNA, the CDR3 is TGTGCCTGGACTACACTCAGGGGAAGGAACACTGAAGCTTTCTTT.

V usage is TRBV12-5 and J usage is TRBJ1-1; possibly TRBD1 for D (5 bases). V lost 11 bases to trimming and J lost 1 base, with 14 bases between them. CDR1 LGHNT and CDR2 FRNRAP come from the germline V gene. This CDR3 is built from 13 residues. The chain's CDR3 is CAARGGENTEAFF. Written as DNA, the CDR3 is TGTGCTGCCCGTGGGGGGGAGAACACTGAAGCTTTCTTT.

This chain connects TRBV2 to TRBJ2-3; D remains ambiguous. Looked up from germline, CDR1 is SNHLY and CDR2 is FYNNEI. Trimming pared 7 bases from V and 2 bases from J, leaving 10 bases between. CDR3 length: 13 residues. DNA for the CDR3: TGTGCCAGCAATAGCCGACTCACAGATACGCAGTATTTT. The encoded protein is CASNSRLTDTQYF.

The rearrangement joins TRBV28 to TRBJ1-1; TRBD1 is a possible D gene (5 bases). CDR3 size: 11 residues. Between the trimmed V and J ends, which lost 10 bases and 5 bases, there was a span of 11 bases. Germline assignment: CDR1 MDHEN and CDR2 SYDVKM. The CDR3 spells CANVRETEAFF. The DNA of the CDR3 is TGTGCCAACGTCAGGGAAACTGAAGCTTTCTTT. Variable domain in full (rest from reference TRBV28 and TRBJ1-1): DVKVTQSSRYLVKRTGEKVFLECVQDMDHENMFWYRQDPGLGLRLIYFSYDVKMKEKGDIPEGYSVSREKKERFSLILESASTNQTSMYLCANVRETEAFFGQGTRLTVV.

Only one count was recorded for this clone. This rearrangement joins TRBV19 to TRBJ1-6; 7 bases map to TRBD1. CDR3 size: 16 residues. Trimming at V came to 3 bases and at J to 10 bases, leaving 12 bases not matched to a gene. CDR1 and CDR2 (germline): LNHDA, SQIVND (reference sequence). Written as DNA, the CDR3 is TGTGCCAGTAGTATGGCGGTTGGAGGGGGCCGGTCACCCCTCCACTTT. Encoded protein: CASSMAVGGGRSPLHF.

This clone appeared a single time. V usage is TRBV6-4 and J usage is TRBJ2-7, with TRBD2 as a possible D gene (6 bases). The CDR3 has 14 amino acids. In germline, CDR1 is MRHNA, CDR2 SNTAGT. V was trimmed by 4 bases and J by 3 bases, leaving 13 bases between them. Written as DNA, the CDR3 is TGTGCCAGCAGTGCAGGGCCAGCGGGCTACGAGCAGTACTTC. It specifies CASSAGPAGYEQYF.

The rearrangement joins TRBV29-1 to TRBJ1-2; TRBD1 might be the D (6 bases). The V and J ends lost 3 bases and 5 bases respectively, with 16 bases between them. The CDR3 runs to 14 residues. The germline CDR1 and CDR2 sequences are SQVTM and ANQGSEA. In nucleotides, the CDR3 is TGCAGCGTTGATCTTGGGGGCAGCACTTATGGCTACACCTTC. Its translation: CSVDLGGSTYGYTF.

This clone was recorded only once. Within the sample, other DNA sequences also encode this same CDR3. The CDR3 DNA follows: TGTGCCAGCTCACCAGGGACTAGCGGAACCTACGAGCAGTACTTC. Its translation is CASSPGTSGTYEQYF. J is TRBJ2-7 and V is TRBV18; 11 bases fit TRBD2. Germline loops: CDR1 KGHSH, CDR2 LQKENI. The CDR3 covers 15 residues. The ends lost 2 bases at V and 2 bases at J; junction bases unmatched: 2.

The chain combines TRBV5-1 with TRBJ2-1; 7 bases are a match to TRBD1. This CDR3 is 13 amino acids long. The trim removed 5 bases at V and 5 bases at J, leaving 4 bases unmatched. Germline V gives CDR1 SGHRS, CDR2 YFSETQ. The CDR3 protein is CASRGTVNNEQFF. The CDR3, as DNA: TGCGCCAGCAGAGGGACAGTTAACAATGAGCAGTTCTTC.

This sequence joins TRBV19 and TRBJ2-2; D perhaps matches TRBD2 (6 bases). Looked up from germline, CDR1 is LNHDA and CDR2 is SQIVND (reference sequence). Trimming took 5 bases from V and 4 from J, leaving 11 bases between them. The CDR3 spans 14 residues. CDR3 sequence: CASSVSGVTGELFF. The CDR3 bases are TGTGCCAGTAGTGTGTCGGGGGTCACCGGGGAGCTGTTTTTT.

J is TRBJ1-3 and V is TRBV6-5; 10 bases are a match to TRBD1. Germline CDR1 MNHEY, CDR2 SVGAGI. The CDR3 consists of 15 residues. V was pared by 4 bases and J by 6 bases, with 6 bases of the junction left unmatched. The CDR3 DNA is TGTGCCAGCAGTTCCGGGACAGGGGCTGAAAACACCATATATTTT. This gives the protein CASSSGTGAENTIYF.

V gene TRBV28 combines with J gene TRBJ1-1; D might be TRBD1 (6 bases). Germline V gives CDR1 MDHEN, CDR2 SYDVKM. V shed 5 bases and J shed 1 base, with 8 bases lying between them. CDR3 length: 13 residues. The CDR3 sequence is CASSGRGNTEAFF. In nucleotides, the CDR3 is TGTGCCAGCAGTGGCAGGGGGAACACTGAAGCTTTCTTT.

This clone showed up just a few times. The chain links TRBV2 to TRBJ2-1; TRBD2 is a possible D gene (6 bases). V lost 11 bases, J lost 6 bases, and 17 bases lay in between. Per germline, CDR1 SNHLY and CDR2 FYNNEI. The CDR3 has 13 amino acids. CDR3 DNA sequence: TGTGCCTCAAGGGAGGTCTGGGGCAATGAGCAGTTCTTC. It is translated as CASREVWGNEQFF.

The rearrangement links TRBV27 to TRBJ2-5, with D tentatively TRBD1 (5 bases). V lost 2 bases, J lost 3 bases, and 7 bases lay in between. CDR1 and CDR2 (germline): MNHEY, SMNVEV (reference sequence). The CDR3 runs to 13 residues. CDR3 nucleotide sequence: TGTGCCAGCAGTTTAGCAGGGAAAGAGACCCAGTACTTC. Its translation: CASSLAGKETQYF.

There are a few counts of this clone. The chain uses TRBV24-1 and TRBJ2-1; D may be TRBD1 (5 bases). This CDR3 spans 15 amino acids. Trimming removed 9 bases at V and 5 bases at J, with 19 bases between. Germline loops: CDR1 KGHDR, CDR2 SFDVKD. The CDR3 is CATQPSNRQNNEQFF. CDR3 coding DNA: TGTGCCACCCAACCTTCGAACAGGCAAAACAATGAGCAGTTCTTC.

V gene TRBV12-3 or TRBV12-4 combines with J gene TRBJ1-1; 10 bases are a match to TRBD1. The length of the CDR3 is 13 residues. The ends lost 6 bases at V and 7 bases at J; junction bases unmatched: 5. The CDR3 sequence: CASSRDRGLEAFF. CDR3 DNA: TGTGCCAGCAGCCGGGACAGGGGCCTTGAAGCTTTCTTT.

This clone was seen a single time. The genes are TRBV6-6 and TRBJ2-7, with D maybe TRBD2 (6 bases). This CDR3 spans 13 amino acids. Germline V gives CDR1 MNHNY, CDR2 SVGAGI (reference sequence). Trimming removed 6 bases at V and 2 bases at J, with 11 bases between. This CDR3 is CASRRGSPYEQYF. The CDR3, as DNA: TGTGCCAGCAGGCGGGGTAGCCCCTACGAGCAGTACTTC.

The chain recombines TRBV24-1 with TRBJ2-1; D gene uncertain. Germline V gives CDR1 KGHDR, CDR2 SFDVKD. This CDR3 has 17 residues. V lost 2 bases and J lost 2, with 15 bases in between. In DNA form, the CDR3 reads TGTGCCACCAGTGATTATGGCAGGCCGAATACCTACAATGAGCAGTTCTTC. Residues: CATSDYGRPNTYNEQFF.

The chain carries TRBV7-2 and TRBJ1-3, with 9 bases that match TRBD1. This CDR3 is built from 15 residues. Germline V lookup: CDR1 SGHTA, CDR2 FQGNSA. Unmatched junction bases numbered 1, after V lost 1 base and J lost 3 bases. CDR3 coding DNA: TGTGCCAGCAGCTTAGTGACAGGGGGTGGAAACACCATATATTTT. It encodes CASSLVTGGGNTIYF.

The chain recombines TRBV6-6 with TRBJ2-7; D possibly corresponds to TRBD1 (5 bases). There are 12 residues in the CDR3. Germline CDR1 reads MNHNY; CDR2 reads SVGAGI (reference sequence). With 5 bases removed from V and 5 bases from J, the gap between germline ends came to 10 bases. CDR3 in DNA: TGTGCCAGCAGTCATCCAGGGAACGAGCAGTACTTC. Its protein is CASSHPGNEQYF.

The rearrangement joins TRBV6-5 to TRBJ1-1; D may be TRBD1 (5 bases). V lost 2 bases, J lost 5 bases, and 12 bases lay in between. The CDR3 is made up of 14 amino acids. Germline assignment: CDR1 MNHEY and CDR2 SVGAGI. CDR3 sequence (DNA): TGTGCCAGCAGTTACGATCAGGGAGGGACTGAAGCTTTCTTT. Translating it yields CASSYDQGGTEAFF.

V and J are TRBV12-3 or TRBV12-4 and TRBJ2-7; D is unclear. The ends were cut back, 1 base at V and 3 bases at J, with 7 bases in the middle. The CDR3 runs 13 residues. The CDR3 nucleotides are TGTGCCAGCAGTTTAGACCGACACTACGAGCAGTACTTC. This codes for CASSLDRHYEQYF.

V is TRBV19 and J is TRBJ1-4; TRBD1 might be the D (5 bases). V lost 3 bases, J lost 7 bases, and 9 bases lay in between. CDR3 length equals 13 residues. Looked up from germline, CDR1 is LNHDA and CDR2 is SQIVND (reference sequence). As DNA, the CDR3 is TGTGCCAGTAGTATCCAGGGAGGTGAAAAACTGTTTTTT. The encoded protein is CASSIQGGEKLFF.

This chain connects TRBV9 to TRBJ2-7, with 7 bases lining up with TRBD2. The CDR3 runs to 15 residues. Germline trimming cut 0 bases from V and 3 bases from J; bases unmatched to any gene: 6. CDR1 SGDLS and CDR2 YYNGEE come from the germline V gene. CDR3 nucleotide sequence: TGTGCCAGCAGCGTAGGTCGAGGGGAGGGCTACGAGCAGTACTTC. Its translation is CASSVGRGEGYEQYF.

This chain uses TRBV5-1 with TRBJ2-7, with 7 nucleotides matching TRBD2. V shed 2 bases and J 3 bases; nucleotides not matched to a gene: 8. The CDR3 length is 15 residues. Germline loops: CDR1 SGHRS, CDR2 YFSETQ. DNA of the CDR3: TGCGCCAGCAGCTTAACCAGCGGGGACTTCTACGAGCAGTACTTC. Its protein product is CASSLTSGDFYEQYF.

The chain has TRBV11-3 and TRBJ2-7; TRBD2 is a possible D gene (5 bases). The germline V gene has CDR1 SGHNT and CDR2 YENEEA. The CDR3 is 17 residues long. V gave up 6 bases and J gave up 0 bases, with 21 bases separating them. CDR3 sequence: CASRSDGSDSFSYEQYF. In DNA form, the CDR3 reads TGTGCCAGCAGGTCCGACGGTTCGGACTCATTCTCCTACGAGCAGTACTTC. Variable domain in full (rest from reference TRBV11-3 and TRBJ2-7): EAGVVQSPRYKIIEKKQPVAFWCNPISGHNTLYWYLQNLGQGPELLIRYENEEAVDDSQLPKDRFSAERLKGVDSTLKIQPAELGDSAVYLCASRSDGSDSFSYEQYFGPGTRLTVT.